Following are 23 T cell receptor beta chains from one sample sequenced in a study of blood T cell repertoires in COVID-19. The method was immunoSEQ multiplex PCR; TCRdb's version includes in-frame clones alone and lacks a portion of them. The data show about 150,000 clones, approximately 83% seen once. Input material: peripheral blood. The receptors here all came from a man between 65 and 85 years old with active or convalescent COVID-19.

The genes are TRBV2 and TRBJ1-1; D unclear. Germline CDR1 SNHLY, CDR2 FYNNEI. V dropped 2 bases and J dropped 3 bases, with 16 bases sitting between them. The CDR3 has 16 residues. In DNA form, the CDR3 reads TGTGCCAGCAGTGAAATTTCAGGAGCCGGGGACACTGAAGCTTTCTTT. It yields the protein CASSEISGAGDTEAFF.

This chain connects TRBV7-8 to TRBJ2-5; no reliable D call. Looked up from germline, CDR1 is SGHVS and CDR2 is FQNEAQ. The CDR3 has 14 amino acids. Trimming left V 0 bases short and J 2 bases short, with 7 bases between. The CDR3 protein is CASSLALPQETQYF. CDR3 sequence (DNA): TGTGCCAGCAGCTTAGCTCTTCCTCAAGAGACCCAGTACTTC.

This clone was seen a handful of times. The chain recombines TRBV6-5 with TRBJ1-2; possibly TRBD1 for D (5 bases). The germline V and J ends were trimmed by 7 bases and 2 bases, with 8 bases remaining between them. This CDR3 is 12 amino acids long. Germline values: CDR1 MNHEY, CDR2 SVGAGI. The CDR3 region has the DNA TGTGCCAGCAACCGACAGAACTATGGCTACACCTTC. This encodes CASNRQNYGYTF.

The chain is built from TRBV18 and TRBJ2-1; tentatively, D is TRBD1 (6 bases). The CDR3 sequence is 15 residues long. Germline V CDR1 and CDR2: KGHSH, LQKENI. The V gene lost 2 bases and the J gene lost 4 bases, with 12 bases spanning the gap. CDR3 coding DNA: TGTGCCAGCTCACCATCAGGGGCGGAGTACAATGAGCAGTTCTTC. Amino acids: CASSPSGAEYNEQFF.

This clone turned up a few times. The V call is TRBV6-1, the J call TRBJ1-1, with 7 bases that match TRBD1. The junction had 11 bases not matched to a gene; V was cut back by 1 base and J by 6 bases. Germline loops: CDR1 MNHNS, CDR2 SASEGT. The CDR3 has 16 amino acids. The CDR3 reads CASSEEGTVGFAEAFF. Here the CDR3 DNA reads TGTGCCAGCAGTGAAGAAGGGACAGTGGGTTTCGCTGAAGCTTTCTTT.

About this clone itself: Other DNA sequences of this sample code for an identical CDR3. The V and J genes are TRBV5-1 and TRBJ1-2; D may be TRBD1 (5 bases). CDR1 is SGHRS, CDR2 YFSETQ, per germline. This CDR3 has 14 residues. Trimming pared 0 bases from V and 3 bases from J, leaving 9 bases between. The DNA for the CDR3 is TGCGCCAGCAGCTTGGCCGGGGGAGACTATGGCTACACCTTC. Its protein product is CASSLAGGDYGYTF.

This sequence joins TRBV4-3 and TRBJ2-2; D possibly corresponds to TRBD1 (6 bases). CDR1 and CDR2 (germline): LGHNA, YSLEER. The CDR3 is 18 amino acids. V lost 0 bases and J lost 1, with 15 bases in between. DNA of the CDR3: TGCGCCAGCAGCCAAGAAAGACAGGCTATTTTGAACACCGGGGAGCTGTTTTTT. It yields the protein CASSQERQAILNTGELFF.

The rearrangement joins TRBV3-1 (or the pseudogene TRBV3-2) to TRBJ1-5; D gene uncertain. Trimming pared 0 bases from V and 7 bases from J, leaving 10 bases between. CDR1 LGHDT and CDR2 YNNKEL come from the germline V gene (reference sequence). The CDR3 is made up of 14 amino acids. The CDR3 here is CASSQDTVGQPQHF. The CDR3 bases are TGTGCCAGCAGCCAAGATACGGTGGGCCAGCCCCAGCATTTT.

The V gene is TRBV7-9, the J gene TRBJ2-1; a possible D gene is TRBD2 (5 bases). Germline V gene data show CDR1 as SEHNR and CDR2 as FQNEAQ (reference sequence). The CDR3 is 11 residues long. The V and J ends lost 7 bases and 9 bases respectively, with 10 bases between them. The CDR3 DNA is TGTGCCAGCATCGAGGGTGGTGAGCAGTTCTTC. Translated: CASIEGGEQFF.

The V gene is TRBV6-5, the J gene TRBJ1-2, with D perhaps TRBD1 (6 bases). Germline CDR1 reads MNHEY; CDR2 reads SVGAGI. Trimming removed 1 base at V and 2 bases at J, with 11 bases between. The CDR3 is 15 amino acids. Here the CDR3 reads CASSYYPTGNYGYTF. The CDR3 DNA follows: TGTGCCAGCAGTTACTACCCTACAGGGAACTATGGCTACACCTTC.

This clone was observed a handful of times. CDR3 nucleotide sequence: TGTGCCAGCTCACCAGGGACAAACGGGGAGCTGTTTTTT. Translation: CASSPGTNGELFF. V usage is TRBV18 and J usage is TRBJ2-2; perhaps TRBD1 as D (6 bases). The CDR3 has 13 residues. Germline V gene sequence: CDR1 KGHSH, CDR2 LQKENI. Trimming took off 2 bases at V and 7 bases at J, with 8 bases between the two ends.

The genes are TRBV2 and TRBJ1-1; 9 bases fit TRBD1. The CDR3 runs to 14 residues. V lost 10 bases and J lost 4; bases outside the gene matches: 10. Germline CDR1 reads SNHLY; CDR2 reads FYNNEI. CDR3 in amino acids: CATQWDRESTEAFF. CDR3 DNA: TGTGCCACACAATGGGACAGGGAGAGCACTGAAGCTTTCTTT.

The chain employs TRBV2 and TRBJ1-2, with D uncertain. With 1 base removed from V and 4 bases from J, the gap between germline ends came to 13 bases. The CDR3 is 15 residues long. Germline V lookup: CDR1 SNHLY, CDR2 FYNNEI. CDR3 DNA: TGTGCCAGCAGTGAAGTGGAGGTCGTACCCTATGGCTACACCTTC. This gives the protein CASSEVEVVPYGYTF.

This chain links TRBV25-1 with TRBJ1-1; D is possibly TRBD1 (6 bases). The V gene lost 3 bases and the J gene lost 4 bases, with 15 bases spanning the gap. Germline loops: CDR1 MGHDK, CDR2 SYGVNS. The CDR3 has 15 amino acids. In DNA, the CDR3 is TGTGCCAGCAGTGACCCCAGGGGTTATGGCACTGAAGCTTTCTTT. This encodes CASSDPRGYGTEAFF.

The chain is built from TRBV6-5 and TRBJ2-7; 7 bases are a match to TRBD1. Germline V gives CDR1 MNHEY, CDR2 SVGAGI. This CDR3 has 12 amino acids. V lost 7 bases to trimming and J lost 11 bases; unmatched junction nucleotides: 11. CDR3 nucleotides: TGTGCCAGCACTCGACAGGGCCAGAAAGAGTACTTC. It yields the protein CASTRQGQKEYF.

V is TRBV6-4 and J is TRBJ1-6; 8 bases align to TRBD1. The germline CDR1 and CDR2 sequences are MRHNA and SNTAGT. CDR3 size: 14 residues. With 4 bases clipped from V and 6 bases from J, the junction kept 2 bases outside the gene matches. CDR3 region: CASSAQGANSPLHF. The CDR3, as DNA: TGTGCCAGCAGTGCCCAGGGGGCTAATTCACCCCTCCACTTT.

The chain combines TRBV27 with TRBJ1-5, with D hard to call. This CDR3 is built from 13 residues. Trimming cost V 3 bases and J 5 bases, with 8 bases left between them. The germline gives CDR1 MNHEY, CDR2 SMNVEV (reference sequence). CDR3 nucleotides: TGTGCCAGCAGTTTGGACTGGGATCAGCCCCAGCATTTT. It codes for CASSLDWDQPQHF.

The rearrangement joins TRBV19 to TRBJ2-3; 7 nucleotides match TRBD2. The CDR3 contains 15 residues. Germline V gene data show CDR1 as LNHDA and CDR2 as SQIVND (reference sequence). Trimming removed 3 bases from V and 3 bases from J; junction bases left unmatched: 6. Here the CDR3 reads CASSIRRETTDTQYF. CDR3 in DNA: TGTGCCAGTAGTATTAGGCGGGAGACGACAGATACGCAGTATTTT.

The rearrangement joins TRBV11-2 to TRBJ2-5, with D possibly being TRBD1 (5 bases). Per germline, CDR1 SGHAT and CDR2 FQNNGV. The CDR3 extends over 14 amino acids. V lost 5 bases and J lost 7, with 17 bases in between. CDR3 coding DNA: TGTGCCAGCAGCCCGACAGTGGGCTCAGGGACCCAGTACTTC. This translates into CASSPTVGSGTQYF.

The gene calls are TRBV4-1 and TRBJ2-7; 7 nucleotides align to TRBD2. The trim removed 3 bases at V and 4 bases at J, leaving 6 bases unmatched. CDR3 length: 14 residues. CDR1 MGHRA and CDR2 YSYEKL come from the germline V gene. The DNA for the CDR3 is TGCGCCAGCAGCCAGCCTAGCGGCAATTACGAGCAGTACTTC. Amino acid sequence: CASSQPSGNYEQYF.

This chain connects TRBV6-5 to TRBJ2-1; D perhaps matches TRBD2 (5 bases). The germline gives CDR1 MNHEY, CDR2 SVGAGI. The CDR3 contains 15 residues. Trimming took off 5 bases at V and 4 bases at J, with 15 bases between the two ends. The CDR3 coding sequence is TGTGCCAGCAGTCCGGACCCTAGCCGGTACAATGAGCAGTTCTTC. Residues: CASSPDPSRYNEQFF.

The chain joins TRBV7-3 to TRBJ1-2; 8 bases are a match to TRBD1. CDR1 and CDR2 from the germline V gene are SGHTA and FQGTGA. J was trimmed by 8 bases and V by 5 bases; bases with no gene match: 13. This CDR3 contains 15 residues. The CDR3 DNA reads TGTGCCAGCAGCCCGACTACAGGGGGAATTGGGGGCTACACCTTC. This encodes CASSPTTGGIGGYTF.

The V and J genes are TRBV6-5 and TRBJ2-1, with 8 bases lining up with TRBD2. J lost 7 bases, V lost 5 bases, and 10 bases had no gene match. The length of the CDR3 is 15 residues. The V gene's germline CDR1 is MNHEY and CDR2 SVGAGI. CDR3 protein: CASSQGPGGRNEQFF. The DNA of the CDR3 is TGTGCCAGCAGTCAGGGTCCGGGGGGGCGGAATGAGCAGTTCTTC.